Included here is one T cell receptor beta chain sequence, with context. The antigen is unknown. The repertoire was sequenced with immunoSEQ multiplex PCR; TCRdb's copy has only in-frame clones and lacks some. The top ten clones hold around 0.47% of a sample with around 1.5 million clones, approximately 98% of them seen once. From germline, CDR1 is LNHNV and CDR2 YYDKDF (reference sequence). Trimming cost V 2 bases and J 5 bases; bases outside gene matches: 2. This CDR3 is 14 amino acids long. The entry originates in a study of shared clonotypes between healthy human individuals. Study-level points and caveats: Incompleteness in sorted-subset sequencing, despite large depth, was shown by rarefaction.

The TCR comes from a man aged 25-40 years in good health. Sequenced: naive CD4+ T cells sorted from blood. Subset given: CD45RA+ positively selected. This chain connects TRBV15 to TRBJ2-2; 7 positions match TRBD1. The CDR3 loop is CATSRSQGTGELFF. DNA for the CDR3: TGTGCCACCAGCAGATCACAGGGGACCGGGGAGCTGTTTTTT.